These 13 T cell receptor beta chains were all obtained from the same sample, sequenced in a study of T-cell reconstitution after alpha-beta-depleted transplantation in children (TCRdb year 2016). Library method: PCR. Reads for this sample came from an Illumina HiSeq 2500. Molecular barcoding was employed in the preparation of TCR libraries, with unique molecular identifiers being used to normalize TCRbeta repertoire quantification. TCRdb reanalyzed the raw reads on its own, using fastp at Q25 for trimming and MiXCR for clone calling, and kept in-frame beta chains. Records with the same CDR3 protein are collapsed into one entry carrying the most frequent genes and DNA. The sample profile shows about 460,000 distinct CDR3 sequences; around an eighth of them were found once. The top ten clonotypes cover 5% to 6% of the sample. This sample comprised PBMCs from the stem cell graft donor, obtained from the stem cell graft. These receptors were taken from a human donor who donated a stem cell graft to a child with combined immunodeficiency.

This chain connects TRBV12-5 to TRBJ2-3, with D perhaps matching TRBD1 (5 bases). V lost 2 bases and J lost 2, with 11 bases in between. Germline V lookup: CDR1 LGHNT, CDR2 FRNRAP. The CDR3 is 15 amino acids. The CDR3 loop is CASGLQGPPTDTQYF. The CDR3 DNA follows: TGTGCTAGTGGTTTGCAGGGCCCACCCACAGATACGCAGTATTTT.

This clonotype was detected only a few times. CDR3: CASSIGPSGETQYF. The CDR3 DNA reads as TGTGCCAGCAGCATAGGACCTTCCGGGGAGACCCAGTACTTC. V usage is TRBV7-8 and J usage is TRBJ2-5; no clear D gene. The V and J ends lost 5 bases and 5 bases respectively, with 15 bases between them. The CDR3 consists of 14 residues. Germline CDR1 reads SGHVS; CDR2 reads FQNEAQ.

The V gene is TRBV7-8, the J gene TRBJ2-1; 8 nucleotides align to TRBD2. In germline, CDR1 is SGHVS, CDR2 FQNEAQ. Trimming at V came to 5 bases and at J to 3 bases, leaving 9 bases not matched to a gene. The CDR3 has 16 residues. CDR3 residues: CASSPPLAASYNEQFF. CDR3 nucleotide sequence: TGTGCCAGCAGCCCCCCACTAGCGGCGAGCTACAATGAGCAGTTCTTC.

This clonotype was detected ten times or more. V usage is TRBV4-3 and J usage is TRBJ1-2; D ambiguous. The CDR3 is made up of 14 amino acids. Per the germline V gene, CDR1 is LGHNA and CDR2 is YSLEER. Trimming took off 0 bases at V and 2 bases at J, with 7 bases between the two ends. Here the CDR3 reads CASSQDAGNYGYTF. In DNA form, the CDR3 reads TGCGCCAGCAGCCAAGACGCCGGCAACTATGGCTACACCTTC.

This clonotype appeared a few times. The gene calls are TRBV30 and TRBJ2-3, with 11 positions matching TRBD2. The V and J ends lost 1 base and 4 bases, in that order; junction bases with no gene match: 10. CDR3 length: 17 amino acids. Per germline, CDR1 GTSNPN and CDR2 SVGIG (reference sequence). This CDR3 reads CAWSATSGGFGADTQYF. The CDR3 nucleotides are TGTGCCTGGAGTGCTACTAGCGGGGGATTCGGCGCAGATACGCAGTATTTT.

This clonotype has at least ten counts. The chain couples TRBV15 to TRBJ2-5; the match to TRBD2 covers 10 bases. The CDR3 covers 14 residues. The germline gives CDR1 LNHNV, CDR2 YYDKDF (reference sequence). The V segment lost 5 bases and the J segment 3 bases; nucleotides outside the gene matches: 3. The CDR3 sequence: CATSSGLAEETQYF. The CDR3 region has the DNA TGTGCCACCAGCTCTGGACTAGCGGAAGAGACCCAGTACTTC.

Note on this clonotype: This clone may be a read error of a much larger clone one base away. It is likely a read error, because the conserved phenylalanine at the end of the CDR3 is missing. V and J are TRBV20-1 and TRBJ1-3, with 8 bases lining up with TRBD1. Trimming at V came to 6 bases and at J to 0 bases, leaving 10 bases not matched to a gene. The CDR3 totals 16 residues. CDR1 DFQATT and CDR2 SNEGSKA come from the germline V gene (reference sequence). The CDR3 here is CSASTGAIHSGNTIYS. DNA of the CDR3: TGCAGTGCGTCGACAGGGGCAATCCACTCTGGAAACACCATATATTCT.

This clonotype was seen many times. This sequence joins TRBV10-3 and TRBJ2-2; 9 nucleotides match TRBD2. This CDR3 has 15 amino acids. V lost 11 bases and J lost 6; bases outside the gene matches: 13. From germline, CDR1 is ENHRY and CDR2 SYGVKD. The CDR3 reads CASTQREDGAGELFF. CDR3 nucleotides: TGTGCCTCTACTCAGCGGGAGGATGGCGCCGGGGAGCTGTTTTTT.

As concerns this clonotype: A much larger clone lies a single base off, so this may be a read error. The rearrangement joins TRBV4-3 to TRBJ2-3; D tentatively fits TRBD1 or TRBD2 (6 bases each). The V gene's germline CDR1 is LGHNA and CDR2 YSLEER. The length of the CDR3 is 12 residues. The CDR3 DNA follows: TGCGCCAGCGGCCAAAGGAGGGGGGCGCAGTATTTT. Translated, it gives CASGQRRGAQYF.

This clonotype has a handful of counts. The chain joins TRBV14 to TRBJ2-1; 10 bases agree with TRBD1. V gave up 7 bases and J gave up 5 bases; unmatched junction bases: 2. CDR3 length: 13 residues. The germline V gene has CDR1 SGHDN and CDR2 FVKESK. This CDR3 is CASTGTGDNEQFF. The CDR3 DNA is TGTGCCAGCACCGGGACAGGGGACAATGAGCAGTTCTTC.

The chain recombines TRBV6-1 with TRBJ2-7, with D maybe TRBD1 (6 bases). Trimming left V 5 bases short and J 5 bases short, with 13 bases between. The CDR3 contains 13 residues. CDR1 and CDR2 from the germline V gene are MNHNS and SASEGT. CDR3 in amino acids: CASSLDRINEQYF. CDR3 nucleotides: TGTGCCAGCAGTCTTGACAGGATCAACGAGCAGTACTTC.

This chain connects TRBV27 to TRBJ2-1; tentative D call: TRBD2 (6 bases). This CDR3 region has 16 residues. Germline CDR1 MNHEY, CDR2 SMNVEV (reference sequence). V was trimmed by 1 base and J by 9 bases, leaving 19 bases between them. Written as DNA, the CDR3 is TGTGCCAGCAGTTTATGGCCGGGAGCCGGACCCAGTGAGCAGTTCTTC. As protein: CASSLWPGAGPSEQFF.

The genes are TRBV13 and TRBJ1-3, with D uncertain. The CDR3 is made up of 15 amino acids. CDR1 is PRHDT, CDR2 FYEKMQ, per germline (reference sequence). V dropped 3 bases and J dropped 2 bases, with 11 bases sitting between them. In nucleotides, the CDR3 is TGTGCCAGCAGCTTGCTGGCGCTGGCTGGAAACACCATATATTTT. Its protein is CASSLLALAGNTIYF.